These 32 T cell receptor beta chains came from one sample sequenced in a study of PD-1 and CTLA-4 blockade in melanoma (dated by TCRdb to the early 2020s). The library came from the immunoSEQ multiplex PCR assay. TCRdb stores this immuneACCESS table with in-frame sequences only. Part of the clones is absent; in the studies checked, under half of the shortfall reflects unresolved V genes, and no reason is known for the rest. The sample table shows 15,000 to 20,000 clones, and around 70% are seen once. About a sixth of the sample is taken by the ten largest. Material: CD8+ T cells from peripheral blood, obtained before anti-PD-1 treatment. The receptors were sampled from a human donor with melanoma.

The chain recombines TRBV27 with TRBJ2-7; D gene ambiguous. This CDR3 region has 15 residues. The ends were cut back, 2 bases at V and 2 bases at J, with 13 bases in the middle. The V gene's germline CDR1 is MNHEY and CDR2 SMNVEV (reference sequence). Written as DNA, the CDR3 is TGTGCCAGCAGTTTAATGGGATCGGCTACCTACGAGCAGTACTTC. It specifies CASSLMGSATYEQYF.

CDR3 nucleotides: TGCGCCAGCAGCCAAGATCGGGTAGTTGGTGAGCAGTTCTTC. It translates to CASSQDRVVGEQFF. V and J are TRBV4-1 and TRBJ2-1; D is undetermined. V lost 0 bases to trimming and J lost 9 bases, with 12 bases between them. The CDR3 has 14 residues. CDR1 is MGHRA, CDR2 YSYEKL, per germline.

The V and J genes are TRBV18 and TRBJ1-2; 8 bases are a match to TRBD1. CDR1 KGHSH and CDR2 LQKENI come from the germline V gene. V shed 3 bases, J shed 4 bases, and the junction held 4 bases outside the gene matches. This CDR3 has 14 amino acids. The CDR3 loop reads CASSPGGTGYGYTF. The CDR3 coding sequence is TGTGCCAGCTCACCGGGCGGGACAGGCTATGGCTACACCTTC.

This sequence joins TRBV14 and TRBJ1-6; D remains unclear. CDR1 SGHDN and CDR2 FVKESK come from the germline V gene. The CDR3 is 15 residues long. V lost 0 bases to trimming and J lost 7 bases, with 10 bases between them. The CDR3 loop is CASSQDIGYNSPLHF. Written as DNA, the CDR3 is TGTGCCAGCAGCCAAGATATAGGGTACAATTCACCCCTCCACTTT.

The chain links TRBV7-6 to TRBJ1-6; 7 nucleotides agree with TRBD1. CDR1 and CDR2 from the germline V gene are SGHVS and FNYEAQ. J was trimmed by 9 bases and V by 5 bases; bases with no gene match: 7. The CDR3 has 14 residues. The CDR3 sequence is CASSPGQAFSPLHF. The CDR3 DNA reads TGTGCCAGCAGCCCTGGACAGGCTTTTTCACCCCTCCACTTT.

This chain uses TRBV24-1 with TRBJ2-7, with 8 bases lining up with TRBD1. Germline CDR1 KGHDR, CDR2 SFDVKD. V shed 9 bases, J shed 3 bases, and the junction held 6 bases outside the gene matches. The CDR3 runs 13 residues. DNA for the CDR3: TGTGCCACCTCCTCAGGGGGCCTCTACGAGCAGTACTTC. This gives the protein CATSSGGLYEQYF.

The V gene is TRBV19, the J gene TRBJ2-1, with 7 bases identical to TRBD2. V was clipped by 6 bases and J by 8 bases; unmatched bases: 10. Germline V gives CDR1 LNHDA, CDR2 SQIVND (reference sequence). The CDR3 is 14 amino acids. Here the CDR3 DNA reads TGTGCCAGTAGGCCCCCCGGCGGGGGTGATGAGCAGTTCTTC. As protein: CASRPPGGGDEQFF.

CDR3 bases: TGTGCCAGCACCCGGACAACGGGAACTGAAGCTTTCTTT. Its protein product is CASTRTTGTEAFF. V is TRBV6-5 and J is TRBJ1-1; possibly TRBD1 for D (5 bases). This CDR3 is 13 amino acids long. Germline V gene sequence: CDR1 MNHEY, CDR2 SVGAGI. The ends were cut back, 7 bases at V and 5 bases at J, with 14 bases in the middle.

The CDR3 bases are TGTGCCAGCAGTTCCCGGAAGATGAACACTGAAGCTTTCTTT. This sequence encodes CASSSRKMNTEAFF. The chain employs TRBV6-5 and TRBJ1-1; D is uncertain. Trimming left V 4 bases short and J 0 bases short, with 9 bases between. This CDR3 spans 14 amino acids. Germline V gene lookup returns CDR1 MNHEY and CDR2 SVGAGI.

The chain carries TRBV4-1 and TRBJ2-1, with 10 bases aligning to TRBD2. The CDR3 is made up of 16 amino acids. J lost 8 bases, V lost 1 base, and 8 bases had no gene match. Germline V gene lookup returns CDR1 MGHRA and CDR2 YSYEKL. The CDR3 here is CASSQVSSGGSYEQFF. The DNA of the CDR3 is TGCGCCAGCAGCCAAGTCTCTAGCGGGGGTAGTTATGAGCAGTTCTTC.

The chain employs TRBV4-1 and TRBJ2-1, with 8 bases fitting TRBD1. CDR3 size: 15 residues. After removal of 3 bases from V and 3 bases from J, the junction contained 4 bases not matched to a gene. CDR1 is MGHRA, CDR2 YSYEKL, per germline. CDR3 sequence reads: CASSQGTGDYNEQFF. CDR3 in DNA: TGCGCCAGCAGCCAGGGGACAGGCGACTACAATGAGCAGTTCTTC.

This clone came up a few times. The V and J genes are TRBV4-1 and TRBJ2-7; 11 bases map to TRBD2. Germline CDR1 and CDR2: MGHRA and YSYEKL. The CDR3 length is 15 residues. V lost 4 bases, J lost 5 bases, and 7 bases stayed unmatched. CDR3 residues: CASSRYSGRADEQYF. CDR3 DNA sequence: TGCGCCAGCAGCCGTTATAGCGGGAGGGCCGACGAGCAGTACTTC.

V is TRBV19 and J is TRBJ2-5, with D maybe TRBD1 (6 bases). CDR1 and CDR2 (germline): LNHDA, SQIVND (reference sequence). The CDR3 extends over 16 amino acids. Trimming took 7 bases from V and 5 from J, leaving 23 bases between them. The CDR3 spells CASTQRLDSLGETQYF. DNA of the CDR3: TGTGCCAGTACTCAAAGGCTGGACAGCCTGGGGGAGACCCAGTACTTC.

The V call is TRBV3-1 (or the pseudogene TRBV3-2), the J call TRBJ1-6, with TRBD1 matching over 8 bases. J gave up 10 bases and V 1 base, and 6 bases lay outside the gene matches. Germline CDR1 and CDR2: LGHDT and YNNKEL (reference sequence). The CDR3 spans 15 residues. CDR3 sequence (DNA): TGTGCCAGCAGCCAAGCTACAGGGGGTTTCTCACCCCTCCACTTT. Protein: CASSQATGGFSPLHF.

V and J are TRBV11-3 and TRBJ2-7; D may match TRBD1 or TRBD2 (6 bases each). The CDR3 totals 12 residues. The V gene lost 5 bases and the J gene lost 6 bases, with 11 bases spanning the gap. The V gene's germline CDR1 is SGHNT and CDR2 YENEEA. CDR3 in DNA: TGTGCCAGCAGCCCGACGGGGGCCGAGCAGTACTTC. This encodes CASSPTGAEQYF.

The chain is built from TRBV2 and TRBJ2-7; D not certain. The CDR3 has 14 residues. Per germline, CDR1 SNHLY and CDR2 FYNNEI. The V gene lost 4 bases and the J gene lost 5 bases, with 15 bases spanning the gap. The CDR3 sequence: CASSGTDPPDEQYF. In nucleotides, the CDR3 is TGTGCCAGCAGTGGGACGGACCCGCCCGACGAGCAGTACTTC.

This clone was seen more than once but under ten times. The V gene is TRBV27, the J gene TRBJ2-1; TRBD2 matches at 11 bases. Looked up from germline, CDR1 is MNHEY and CDR2 is SMNVEV (reference sequence). Trimming at V came to 8 bases and at J to 4 bases, leaving 13 bases not matched to a gene. The CDR3 is made up of 17 amino acids. DNA for the CDR3: TGTGCCAGCCACGGGACTAGCGGACCTCAAAAGTACAATGAGCAGTTCTTC. It translates to CASHGTSGPQKYNEQFF.

V and J are TRBV2 and TRBJ2-7; D gene ambiguous. The CDR3 loop spans 11 amino acids. The V gene lost 7 bases and the J gene lost 1 base, with 5 bases spanning the gap. The germline V gene has CDR1 SNHLY and CDR2 FYNNEI. The CDR3 region has the DNA TGTGCCAGCACAGATTCCTACGAGCAGTACTTC. It encodes CASTDSYEQYF.

This chain connects TRBV7-9 to TRBJ2-4, with 7 bases fitting TRBD2. The length of the CDR3 is 14 residues. The germline V gene encodes CDR1 SEHNR and CDR2 FQNEAQ (reference sequence). V shed 5 bases, J shed 7 bases, and the junction held 8 bases outside the gene matches. The CDR3 DNA follows: TGTGCCAGCAGCCCCGGGGCGGGGGATAACATTCAGTACTTC. Translating it yields CASSPGAGDNIQYF.

V is TRBV11-2 and J is TRBJ2-1; 9 bases match TRBD1. Germline lookup yields CDR1 SGHAT and CDR2 FQNNGV. The CDR3 consists of 16 residues. V lost 1 base, J lost 7 bases, and 8 bases stayed unmatched. The CDR3 reads CASSLGGGQGMNEQFF. In DNA, the CDR3 is TGTGCCAGCAGCTTAGGGGGGGGACAGGGAATGAATGAGCAGTTCTTC. Full variable domain (rest looked up from reference TRBV11-2 and TRBJ2-1): EAGVAQSPRYKIIEKRQSVAFWCNPISGHATLYWYQQILGQGPKLLIQFQNNGVVDDSQLPKDRFSAERLKGVDSTLKIQPAKLEDSAVYLCASSLGGGQGMNEQFFGPGTRLTVL.

The gene calls are TRBV5-4 and TRBJ2-2; D is unresolved. This CDR3 contains 14 residues. The ends were cut back, 2 bases at V and 6 bases at J, with 11 bases in the middle. Germline-derived CDR1 and CDR2 are SGHNT and YYREEE (reference sequence). CDR3 sequence reads: CASSFRTGSGELFF. As DNA, the CDR3 is TGTGCCAGCAGCTTCAGGACCGGTTCCGGGGAGCTGTTTTTT.

The CDR3 coding sequence is TGTGCCAGCAGTTTACTCGGTGATAGCAATCAGCCCCAGCATTTT. Translating gives CASSLLGDSNQPQHF. V usage is TRBV27 and J usage is TRBJ1-5, with D hard to call. Germline V CDR1 and CDR2: MNHEY, SMNVEV (reference sequence). Between the trimmed V and J ends, which lost 2 bases and 0 bases, there was a span of 8 bases. The CDR3 extends over 15 amino acids.

The CDR3 DNA reads TGTGCCAGTAGTATTGCAACTAGCGGGAGAAATGAGCAGTTCTTC. Translated: CASSIATSGRNEQFF. The chain employs TRBV19 and TRBJ2-1, with 11 bases aligning to TRBD2. Per germline, CDR1 LNHDA and CDR2 SQIVND (reference sequence). Losses at the gene ends were 3 bases for V and 7 bases for J; bases not matched to a gene: 5. This CDR3 is 15 amino acids long.

This clone was observed a few times. The chain couples TRBV7-9 to TRBJ2-3; 8 bases map to TRBD2. CDR1 SEHNR and CDR2 FQNEAQ come from the germline V gene (reference sequence). This CDR3 comprises 17 residues. V lost 7 bases to trimming and J lost 0 bases; unmatched junction nucleotides: 12. CDR3 coding DNA: TGTGCCAGCACCCCCAGCCGAGCTAGCGGGAGCACAGATACGCAGTATTTT. Translation: CASTPSRASGSTDTQYF. Variable domain in full (rest from reference TRBV7-9 and TRBJ2-3): DTGVSQNPRHKITKRGQNVTFRCDPISEHNRLYWYRQTLGQGPEFLTYFQNEAQLEKSRLLSDRFSAERPKGSFSTLEIQRTEQGDSAMYLCASTPSRASGSTDTQYFGPGTRLTVL.

The rearrangement links TRBV5-8 to TRBJ2-3; D is undetermined. The CDR3 loop spans 14 amino acids. V lost 1 base to trimming and J lost 0 bases, with 6 bases between them. Looked up from germline, CDR1 is SGHTS and CDR2 is YDEGEE. CDR3 loop: CASSLRFSTDTQYF. The CDR3 nucleotides read TGTGCCAGCAGCTTGAGGTTTAGCACAGATACGCAGTATTTT. Filled out from reference TRBV5-8 and TRBJ2-3, the complete variable domain reads EAGVTQSPTHLIKTRGQQATLRCSPISGHTSVYWYQQALGLGLQFLLWYDEGEERNRGNFPPRFSGRQFPNYSSELNVNALELEDSALYLCASSLRFSTDTQYFGPGTRLTVL.

The sample holds a few counts of this clone. V gene TRBV12-5 combines with J gene TRBJ1-1; unclear D gene. CDR3 length equals 11 residues. CDR1 LGHNT and CDR2 FRNRAP come from the germline V gene. Trimming took off 3 bases at V and 5 bases at J, with 4 bases between the two ends. The CDR3 DNA sequence: TGTGCTAGTGGTTTAGGGACTGAAGCTTTCTTT. Translated: CASGLGTEAFF.

This clone appeared a few times. This chain links TRBV6-5 with TRBJ2-2; D is undetermined. The V and J ends lost 0 bases and 4 bases respectively, with 12 bases between them. The CDR3 has 16 residues. In germline, CDR1 is MNHEY, CDR2 SVGAGI. The CDR3 DNA is TGTGCCAGCAGTTACTCGGAACCTGCAGGCACCGGGGAGCTGTTTTTT. Amino acids: CASSYSEPAGTGELFF.

V usage is TRBV4-2 and J usage is TRBJ1-6; D perhaps matches TRBD1 (6 bases). V was clipped by 1 base and J by 3 bases, with 7 bases between them. The CDR3 has 15 residues. The germline gives CDR1 LGHNA, CDR2 YNFKEQ. Here the CDR3 reads CASSQVDSYNSPLHF. The CDR3 nucleotides are TGTGCCAGCAGCCAAGTGGACAGCTATAATTCACCCCTCCACTTT.

The rearrangement links TRBV23-1 to TRBJ1-1; D remains unclear. TRBV23-1 is sorted into the ORF group, with uncertain function. V was pared by 4 bases and J by 1 base, with 10 bases between. The CDR3 is 14 residues long. CDR3 DNA: TGCGCCAGCAGTCGCAGCAGCTCGAACACTGAAGCTTTCTTT. As protein: CASSRSSSNTEAFF.

The chain employs TRBV12-5 and TRBJ1-2; a weak D match, TRBD1 (5 bases). Trimming took 0 bases from V and 1 from J, leaving 15 bases between them. The germline V gene encodes CDR1 LGHNT and CDR2 FRNRAP. The CDR3 consists of 17 residues. Here the CDR3 DNA reads TGTGCTAGTGGTTTGGTAGGCAGGGCATCGGATAACTATGGCTACACCTTC. It codes for CASGLVGRASDNYGYTF.

Concerning this clone: At one end, the junction sequence differs from germline, possibly due to a read error. The chain links TRBV5-8 to TRBJ2-5, with TRBD1 identical over 8 bases. CDR3 length equals 11 residues. Germline V gives CDR1 SGHTS, CDR2 YDEGEE. CDR3 in DNA: TGTGCCAGCAGCTGGGACAGGCCACCCCACTTC. It translates to CASSWDRPPHF. The full variable domain, its missing parts supplied by reference TRBV5-8 and TRBJ2-5, is EAGVTQSPTHLIKTRGQQATLRCSPISGHTSVYWYQQALGLGLQFLLWYDEGEERNRGNFPPRFSGRQFPNYSSELNVNALELEDSALYLCASSWDRPPHFGPGTRLLVL.

The chain has TRBV6-5 and TRBJ1-4; the D is unclear. Per the germline V gene, CDR1 is MNHEY and CDR2 is SVGAGI. V lost 6 bases and J lost 4, with 12 bases in between. The CDR3 consists of 14 residues. CDR3 sequence: CASSSNRFNEKLFF. The CDR3 bases are TGTGCCAGCAGCTCGAACAGATTTAATGAAAAACTGTTTTTT.